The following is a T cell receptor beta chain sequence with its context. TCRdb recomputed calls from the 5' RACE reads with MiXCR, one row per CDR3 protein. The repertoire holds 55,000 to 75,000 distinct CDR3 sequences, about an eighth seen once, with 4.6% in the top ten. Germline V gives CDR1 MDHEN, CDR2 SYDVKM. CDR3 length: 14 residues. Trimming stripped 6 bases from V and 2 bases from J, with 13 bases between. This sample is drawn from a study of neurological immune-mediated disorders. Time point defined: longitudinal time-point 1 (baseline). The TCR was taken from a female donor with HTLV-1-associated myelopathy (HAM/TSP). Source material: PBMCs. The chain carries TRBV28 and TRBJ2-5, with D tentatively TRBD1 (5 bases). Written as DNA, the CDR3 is TGTGCCAGCAGGCTCAGGACACTACAAGAGACCCAGTACTTC. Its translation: CASRLRTLQETQYF.